This paragraph covers one TCR beta chain sequence. These data come from a study of T cell clonotyping in hematopoietic cell transplantation. As for time point: recipient sample about 28 days before transplant, after cytoreduction. The repertoire was sequenced with immunoSEQ multiplex PCR; TCRdb's copy has only in-frame clones and lacks some. The data contain about 26,000 clones, 84% of them singletons. V dropped 3 bases and J dropped 2 bases, with 8 bases sitting between them. The CDR3 is 14 residues long. CDR1 is SNHLY and CDR2 is FYNNEI in the germline V gene. This chain uses TRBV2 with TRBJ2-1; D is perhaps TRBD2 (7 bases). This sequence was found in a woman aged 55-69 years with acute myeloid leukemia. Some clones in this sample may be carry-over from other donors' samples. The specimen was peripheral blood mononuclear cells, collected before stem cell transplant. The CDR3 loop reads CASSERGPYNEQFF. In DNA form, the CDR3 reads TGTGCCAGCAGTGAGCGGGGGCCCTACAATGAGCAGTTCTTC.